This T cell receptor beta chain appears in the sequencing data of a study of breast tumors, draining lymph nodes, adjacent tissues. Overall study findings and caveats: Data fit most tumor T cells coming from lymph node, expanding in tumor. Tumor repertoires ranked between lymph nodes and nontumor tissue in diversity, with V and J gene preferences. Luminal-like breast cancer showed significantly higher tumor–nontumor repertoire similarity than basal-like.

TCRdb processed the multiplex PCR reads anew with MiXCR; each CDR3 protein has one entry. Seen here are tens of thousands of distinct CDR3 sequences, roughly 23% observed once, and the top ten hold approximately 8%. This clonotype showed up many times. No antigen is known for it. Trimming stripped 1 base from V and 4 bases from J, with 7 bases between. The CDR3 contains 13 residues. Germline assignment: CDR1 SGHTA and CDR2 FQGNSA. This receptor was taken from a female donor with breast cancer. Some clones in this sample may be carry-over from other donors' samples. The sequenced sample was breast tumor tissue. This chain connects TRBV7-2 to TRBJ2-5; D is uncertain. In DNA form, the CDR3 reads TGTGCCAGCAGCTTAGGGGGTAGAGAGACCCAGTACTTC. Translation gives CASSLGGRETQYF.